These T cell receptor beta chains were read from a single sample in a study of neoadjuvant anti-PD-1 for oral cavity cancer. The assay was immunoSEQ multiplex PCR, and TCRdb's table has in-frame clones only and misses some. The data contain approximately 13,000 clones, around 71% of them singletons. Sequenced here: PBMCs, sampled after nivolumab (anti-PD-1) treatment. The receptors shown here come from a person aged 35 to 85 with oral cavity squamous cell carcinoma. Each CDR3 is given with its conserved first and last residue. D genes are given only for firm matches. Expanded clones get a size class; other rows say once, few or many, or leave the size out.

.,.,TRBJ2-3,TRBV11-2,TGTGCCAGCAGCTTAGGCGGGGCCGCTTTGGATACGCAGTATTTT,CASSLGGAALDTQYF
TRBD2,few,TRBJ2-7,TRBV28,TGTGCCAGCAGCGTCCCGGGACTAGCTACCGAGCAGTACTTC,CASSVPGLATEQYF
.,few,TRBJ1-5,TRBV27,TGTGCCAGCAGTTTAGGCGGATTTGGCAATCAGCCCCAGCATTTT,CASSLGGFGNQPQHF
TRBD1,.,TRBJ2-7,TRBV10-3,TGTGCCACCGGCGGAATCAGGGGGTCCTACGAGCAGTACTTC,CATGGIRGSYEQYF
.,.,TRBJ2-1,TRBV7-3,TGTGCCAGCAGCCTGTCCGGAGGACAGAGTGAGCAGTTCTTC,CASSLSGGQSEQFF
.,few,TRBJ2-5,TRBV19,TGTGCCAGTAGTATAGAGTGGGGACTGGGCAAGACCCAGTACTTC,CASSIEWGLGKTQYF
.,.,TRBJ1-5,TRBV30,TGTGCCTGGACCGGGAACAGCAATCAGCCCCAGCATTTT,CAWTGNSNQPQHF
.,.,TRBJ2-7,TRBV11-1,TGTGCCAGCAGGAAACAGGAGATCTACGAGCAGTACTTC,CASRKQEIYEQYF
.,.,TRBJ2-3,TRBV6-6,TGTGCCAGCAATACGGGGACCACAGATACGCAGTATTTT,CASNTGTTDTQYF
TRBD2,.,TRBJ2-1,TRBV19,TGTGCCAGTAGTGACACCGGGACTAGCGGGAGTAGGAGCTACAATGAGCAGTTCTTC,CASSDTGTSGSRSYNEQFF
.,once,TRBJ2-1,TRBV7-3,TGTGCCAGCAGCCAGACGAGGGGTGGTGAGCAGTTCTTC,CASSQTRGGEQFF
.,.,TRBJ1-1,TRBV19,TGTGCCAGTAGCTTCGATTGGGCTACTGAAGCTTTCTTT,CASSFDWATEAFF
.,few,TRBJ1-2,TRBV2,TGTGCCAGCAGTGCGGGAATCTATGGCTACACCTTC,CASSAGIYGYTF
TRBD1,.,TRBJ2-3,TRBV5-8,TGTGCCAGCAGCTCTGGACAGGGGTGGACAGATACGCAGTATTTT,CASSSGQGWTDTQYF
.,.,TRBJ2-7,TRBV28,TGTGCCAGCACCACTCCCGGCGGCAACCGCTTTTACGAGCAGTACTTC,CASTTPGGNRFYEQYF
.,.,TRBJ2-7,TRBV21-1,TGTGCCAGCAGCACTAGCAGCTCCTACGAGCAGTACTTC,CASSTSSSYEQYF
.,.,TRBJ2-2,TRBV18,TGTGCCAGCCCAGAAAGGACCGCGAACACCGGGGAGCTGTTTTTT,CASPERTANTGELFF
.,.,TRBJ1-4,TRBV5-1,TGCGCCAGCAGCTTAAATCAAGAAAAACTGTTTTTT,CASSLNQEKLFF
TRBD2,once,TRBJ2-7,TRBV5-1,TGCGCCAGCAGCTTGGTAGGGACTAGCGGGGCCTACGAGCAGTACTTC,CASSLVGTSGAYEQYF
.,.,TRBJ1-1,TRBV7-9,TGTGCCAGCAGCAGACAGTGGGCTGAAGCTTTCTTT,CASSRQWAEAFF
.,.,TRBJ1-2,TRBV19,TGTGCCAGTAGTATTGGCGAGCAGATAACTGGCTATGGCTACACCTTC,CASSIGEQITGYGYTF
TRBD2,.,TRBJ2-7,TRBV10-2,TGCGCCAGCAGACAACTAGCGGGAGTCCCTAACGAGCAGTACTTC,CASRQLAGVPNEQYF
TRBD1,.,TRBJ2-2,TRBV11-2,TGTGCCAGCCGACAGGGGGGCGGCGGGGAGCTGTTTTTT,CASRQGGGGELFF
.,once,TRBJ1-2,TRBV19,TGTGCCAGTAGTATAGGCCCAGGGCAGCGTGGCTACACCTTC,CASSIGPGQRGYTF
.,.,TRBJ1-1,TRBV9,TGTGCCAGCAGCGGATTAGAGGGAAGGTCTGAAGCTTTCTTT,CASSGLEGRSEAFF
.,few,TRBJ2-7,TRBV20-1,TGCAGCGTCCCAAACTACGAGCAGTACTTC,CSVPNYEQYF
.,.,TRBJ2-1,TRBV29-1,TGCAGCGTTGAAGAGATGGACGCGGGGTTCTTC,CSVEEMDAGFF
TRBD1,.,TRBJ2-2,TRBV5-1,TGCGCCAGCAGCTTGTGGGGGACAGGGGAGACCGGGGAGCTGTTTTTT,CASSLWGTGETGELFF
.,.,TRBJ2-7,TRBV30,TGTGCCTGGAGTGTATCCCTATATTACGAGCAGTACTTC,CAWSVSLYYEQYF
TRBD1,.,TRBJ1-5,TRBV27,TGTGCCAGCAGCCCGGGGACAGGTAGCAATCAGCCCCAGCATTTT,CASSPGTGSNQPQHF
TRBD1,.,TRBJ1-4,TRBV4-1,TGCGCCAGCAGCCGACTATCAGGGGGTAATGAAAAACTGTTTTTT,CASSRLSGGNEKLFF
.,few,TRBJ1-5,TRBV7-8,TGTGCCAGCGGGGACGGGGAATCTCGCAATCAGCCCCAGCATTTT,CASGDGESRNQPQHF
TRBD2,once,TRBJ2-7,TRBV10-2,TGCGCCAGCAGGGTAGCGGGAGGTCCTGAGTACTTC,CASRVAGGPEYF
.,.,TRBJ2-1,TRBV19,TGTGCCAGTAGTGCCCAGCCCGGGACTGAGCAGTTCTTC,CASSAQPGTEQFF
TRBD1,few,TRBJ1-3,TRBV2,TGTGCCAGCGGTATGGACAGGCCGACATCTGGAAACACCATATATTTT,CASGMDRPTSGNTIYF